The 25 T cell receptor beta chains below come from one sample, sequenced in a study of OX40 agonist ivuxolimab in advanced cancers. Repertoires were generated with immunoSEQ multiplex PCR, while TCRdb's copy carries only in-frame clones and drops some. This sample has around 100,000 clones, with 90% found just once. The source was CD4+ or CD8+ T cells sorted from blood, collected in a trial of the OX40 agonist ivuxolimab. Receptors originate from an adult with an advanced solid tumor such as melanoma, head and neck, liver or kidney cancer.

The chain is built from TRBV6-6 and TRBJ1-5; no clear D gene. The CDR3 is made up of 14 amino acids. The V gene lost 7 bases and the J gene lost 4 bases, with 14 bases spanning the gap. Germline V gene data show CDR1 as MNHNY and CDR2 as SVGAGI (reference sequence). CDR3 sequence: CASTSGRFNQPQHF. For the CDR3, the DNA is TGTGCCAGCACCTCTGGACGGTTTAATCAGCCCCAGCATTTT.

The chain uses TRBV25-1 and TRBJ1-3; 9 positions agree with TRBD1. The CDR3 sequence is 14 residues long. Germline-derived CDR1 and CDR2 are MGHDK and SYGVNS. The J segment lost 8 bases and the V segment lost 2 bases, leaving 4 bases of the junction unmatched. CDR3 amino acids: CASSEPGQGHTIYF. The CDR3 DNA follows: TGTGCCAGCAGTGAACCGGGACAGGGACACACCATATATTTT.

The chain uses TRBV7-2 and TRBJ2-7; 9 bases fit TRBD1. The CDR3 runs 15 residues. Germline assignment: CDR1 SGHTA and CDR2 FQGNSA. The V segment lost 5 bases and the J segment 2 bases; nucleotides outside the gene matches: 7. CDR3 region: CASSPVGQGPYEQYF. The DNA of the CDR3 is TGTGCCAGCAGCCCCGTGGGACAGGGCCCCTACGAGCAGTACTTC.

This sequence joins TRBV28 and TRBJ1-1, with 8 bases fitting TRBD1. V was pared by 1 base and J by 2 bases, with 0 bases of the junction left unmatched. Germline lookup yields CDR1 MDHEN and CDR2 SYDVKM. This CDR3 contains 14 residues. In DNA form, the CDR3 reads TGTGCCAGCAGTTTATCAGGGGGCAACACTGAAGCTTTCTTT. This sequence encodes CASSLSGGNTEAFF.

The chain is built from TRBV6-1 and TRBJ2-3; TRBD2 matches 10 bases. Trimming cost V 1 base and J 4 bases; bases outside gene matches: 5. CDR3 length: 16 residues. Germline V gene lookup returns CDR1 MNHNS and CDR2 SASEGT. The CDR3 protein is CASSEGAGGPPDTQYF. The CDR3 DNA is TGTGCCAGCAGTGAAGGAGCGGGAGGGCCCCCAGATACGCAGTATTTT.

The CDR3 region has the DNA TGTGCCAGTAGTCCCCCCTTTGCCCGGGGTCCAGATACGCAGTATTTT. It codes for CASSPPFARGPDTQYF. V gene TRBV19 combines with J gene TRBJ2-3; D may be TRBD2 (5 bases). CDR3 length: 16 amino acids. V was clipped by 5 bases and J by 4 bases, with 19 bases between them. CDR1 is LNHDA and CDR2 is SQIVND in the germline V gene (reference sequence).

This clone was recorded only once. CDR3: CASMGREYAADTQYF. The CDR3 DNA sequence: TGTGCCAGCATGGGGCGGGAGTACGCCGCAGATACGCAGTATTTT. The chain joins TRBV28 to TRBJ2-3, with 7 nucleotides matching TRBD2. This CDR3 comprises 15 residues. CDR1 and CDR2 (germline): MDHEN, SYDVKM. V dropped 7 bases and J dropped 4; count of bases not matched to a gene: 11.

This clone showed up just once. The chain has TRBV11-2 and TRBJ2-6, with a possible D match to TRBD2 (5 bases). Germline CDR1 reads SGHAT; CDR2 reads FQNNGV. The CDR3 loop spans 14 amino acids. The V and J ends lost 5 bases and 4 bases respectively, with 9 bases between them. The CDR3, as DNA: TGTGCCAGCAGCACCCGAGGGGGGGCCAACGTCCTGACTTTC. It is translated as CASSTRGGANVLTF. The full variable domain, its missing parts supplied by reference TRBV11-2 and TRBJ2-6, is EAGVAQSPRYKIIEKRQSVAFWCNPISGHATLYWYQQILGQGPKLLIQFQNNGVVDDSQLPKDRFSAERLKGVDSTLKIQPAKLEDSAVYLCASSTRGGANVLTFGAGSRLTVL.

In its sample, this clone was seen once. The chain couples TRBV6-1 to TRBJ2-5, with 9 bases fitting TRBD1. V dropped 6 bases and J dropped 5; count of bases not matched to a gene: 10. The CDR3 is 15 residues long. Germline values: CDR1 MNHNS, CDR2 SASEGT. CDR3 sequence reads: CASRGQGPLGETQYF. In DNA form, the CDR3 reads TGTGCCAGCAGGGGACAGGGCCCCCTCGGGGAGACCCAGTACTTC.

V usage is TRBV7-9 and J usage is TRBJ2-5, with TRBD1 matching 8 bases. The V gene end was trimmed by 5 bases and the J gene end by 5 bases; junction bases not matched to a gene: 13. The CDR3 loop spans 16 amino acids. Germline lookup yields CDR1 SEHNR and CDR2 FQNEAQ (reference sequence). The chain's CDR3 is CASSPIGGRGLETQYF. In nucleotides, the CDR3 is TGTGCCAGCAGCCCCATCGGGGGCAGGGGGCTTGAGACCCAGTACTTC.

In this sample, this clone turned up once. The rearrangement links TRBV28 to TRBJ2-3; D call uncertain. Germline values: CDR1 MDHEN, CDR2 SYDVKM. The CDR3 sequence is 15 residues long. V lost 4 bases, J lost 1 base, and 12 bases lay in between. CDR3 residues: CASSSIDARTDTQYF. DNA of the CDR3: TGTGCCAGCAGTTCCATAGACGCCCGCACAGATACGCAGTATTTT.

This chain links TRBV28 with TRBJ2-4; D may correspond to TRBD1 or TRBD2 (5 bases each). The CDR3 runs to 12 residues. Germline CDR1 MDHEN, CDR2 SYDVKM. The germline V and J ends were trimmed by 7 bases and 6 bases, with 10 bases remaining between them. The DNA of the CDR3 is TGTGCCAGCAATCAGGGACGAAACATTCAGTACTTC. It yields the protein CASNQGRNIQYF.

The J gene is TRBJ2-2, the V gene TRBV7-8; D is unresolved. Trimming cost V 4 bases and J 6 bases, with 12 bases left between them. This CDR3 is 14 amino acids long. Germline V gene data show CDR1 as SGHVS and CDR2 as FQNEAQ. CDR3 nucleotide sequence: TGTGCCAGCAGCTCCGAGGCATTTTCCGGGGAGCTGTTTTTT. This sequence encodes CASSSEAFSGELFF.

The gene calls are TRBV4-1 and TRBJ2-7, with 11 nucleotides matching TRBD1. After removal of 7 bases from V and 5 bases from J, the junction contained 13 bases not matched to a gene. Germline V gene lookup returns CDR1 MGHRA and CDR2 YSYEKL. There are 16 residues in the CDR3. As DNA, the CDR3 is TGCGCCAGCACCGAAAGACAGGGACAGGGGGTCGACGAGCAGTACTTC. It yields the protein CASTERQGQGVDEQYF.

V usage is TRBV20-1 and J usage is TRBJ1-1; D gene ambiguous. The CDR3 spans 11 residues. Germline lookup yields CDR1 DFQATT and CDR2 SNEGSKA (reference sequence). Trimming cost V 1 base and J 3 bases, with 3 bases left between them. CDR3 amino acids: CSARADTEAFF. The CDR3 DNA reads as TGCAGTGCTAGAGCGGACACTGAAGCTTTCTTT.

The genes are TRBV5-1 and TRBJ2-7; 10 bases agree with TRBD1. The V gene end was trimmed by 3 bases and the J gene end by 3 bases; junction bases not matched to a gene: 6. This CDR3 comprises 15 residues. Germline V gene lookup returns CDR1 SGHRS and CDR2 YFSETQ. The DNA of the CDR3 is TGCGCCAGCAGCTCGAAGGGGACAGGGGTCTACGAGCAGTACTTC. It codes for CASSSKGTGVYEQYF.

This rearrangement joins TRBV13 to TRBJ1-2; weak D call: TRBD1 (6 bases). CDR1 is PRHDT, CDR2 FYEKMQ, per germline (reference sequence). This CDR3 is built from 15 residues. With 0 bases removed from V and 1 base from J, the gap between germline ends came to 9 bases. CDR3 loop: CASSLGTGNNYGYTF. In DNA form, the CDR3 reads TGTGCCAGCAGCTTAGGGACAGGAAATAACTATGGCTACACCTTC.

This clone was counted between two and nine times. The chain carries TRBV7-2 and TRBJ2-5, with TRBD1 as a possible D gene (5 bases). Trimming shortened V by 4 bases and J by 0 bases, and 12 bases separated the two germline ends. The CDR3 has 15 residues. Germline V gives CDR1 SGHTA, CDR2 FQGNSA. The CDR3 DNA sequence: TGTGCCAGCAGCTGGACAAGGCAAAACCAAGAGACCCAGTACTTC. Its translation: CASSWTRQNQETQYF.

The chain links TRBV18 to TRBJ2-3; D is possibly TRBD2 (6 bases). V shed 3 bases and J shed 3 bases, with 10 bases lying between them. Germline V CDR1 and CDR2: KGHSH, LQKENI. There are 14 residues in the CDR3. The CDR3 spells CASSPGGRTDTQYF. The CDR3 DNA reads as TGTGCCAGCTCACCGGGGGGACGGACAGATACGCAGTATTTT.

V usage is TRBV5-6 and J usage is TRBJ2-7; 9 bases are a match to TRBD1. This CDR3 is 14 amino acids long. V dropped 4 bases and J dropped 7; count of bases not matched to a gene: 9. Per germline, CDR1 SGHDT and CDR2 YYEEEE. CDR3 DNA: TGTGCCAGCAGCCTCGTGGGACAGGGCGGGGAGCAGTACTTC. Protein: CASSLVGQGGEQYF.

The chain has TRBV6-1 and TRBJ2-7, with D hard to call. The CDR3 covers 13 residues. Trimming cost V 10 bases and J 2 bases, with 15 bases left between them. Per germline, CDR1 MNHNS and CDR2 SASEGT. The DNA of the CDR3 is TGTGCCACCCCCCCCAATGCTGCCTACGAGCAGTACTTC. Translated, it gives CATPPNAAYEQYF.

The chain has TRBV29-1 and TRBJ1-1; D unclear. The CDR3 loop spans 13 amino acids. V gave up 2 bases and J gave up 1 base, with 8 bases separating them. Germline V lookup: CDR1 SQVTM, CDR2 ANQGSEA. The CDR3 protein is CSVERGGNTEAFF. In DNA form, the CDR3 reads TGCAGCGTTGAACGCGGTGGGAACACTGAAGCTTTCTTT.

The rearrangement joins TRBV28 to TRBJ1-1; 7 bases agree with TRBD1. Germline trimming cut 3 bases from V and 5 bases from J; bases unmatched to any gene: 6. Germline V gives CDR1 MDHEN, CDR2 SYDVKM. This CDR3 region has 14 residues. The CDR3 DNA follows: TGTGCCAGCAGTTTGTCGGGACAGTTAACTGAAGCTTTCTTT. It yields the protein CASSLSGQLTEAFF.

The V call is TRBV20-1, the J call TRBJ2-1, with a weak D call TRBD2 (6 bases). Per the germline V gene, CDR1 is DFQATT and CDR2 is SNEGSKA (reference sequence). CDR3 length: 11 residues. CDR3 DNA sequence: TGCAGCGGAGGGGTAGACAATGAGCAGTTCTTC. Its translation is CSGGVDNEQFF.

The genes are TRBV11-3 and TRBJ2-1, with 8 bases that match TRBD1. The V and J ends lost 0 bases and 6 bases, in that order; junction bases with no gene match: 1. In germline, CDR1 is SGHNT, CDR2 YENEEA. There are 14 residues in the CDR3. The CDR3 sequence: CASSLDRGLNEQFF. CDR3 sequence (DNA): TGTGCCAGCAGCTTAGACAGGGGGCTCAATGAGCAGTTCTTC.